These 15 T cell receptor beta chains were all obtained from the same sample, sequenced in a study of shared clonotypes between healthy human individuals (dated by TCRdb to the early 2020s). The library relied on the immunoSEQ multiplex PCR assay. This is the immuneACCESS table as TCRdb keeps it, with only in-frame sequences that have V and J called. A part of the clones is gone; compared with another copy, unresolved V genes explain less than half, and the rest is unexplained. This sample has 1.6 million or so clones in its table, and 96% of those were observed once. Clones ranked in the top ten supply 1% to 1.5% of the sample. Source material: naive CD4+ T cells sorted from blood. What this sample's cell subset or site label stands for: CD45RA+ positively selected. Receptors originate from a man aged 25-45 years in good health.

This clone was detected only once. CDR3 protein: CAISGINTGELFF. As DNA, the CDR3 is TGTGCCATCAGCGGGATAAACACCGGGGAGCTGTTTTTT. The rearrangement links TRBV10-3 to TRBJ2-2, with D perhaps matching TRBD2 (5 bases). Germline assignment: CDR1 ENHRY and CDR2 SYGVKD. Deletions cut 6 bases from V and 2 bases from J, with 7 bases between. CDR3 length equals 13 residues.

J is TRBJ1-3 and V is TRBV7-8; unclear D gene. The CDR3 spans 17 residues. Trimming left V 5 bases short and J 3 bases short, with 20 bases between. Germline lookup yields CDR1 SGHVS and CDR2 FQNEAQ. Written as DNA, the CDR3 is TGTGCCAGCAGCCCCCGGAGGCTAACATCCAGTGGAAACACCATATATTTT. This translates into CASSPRRLTSSGNTIYF.

The rearrangement uses TRBV28 and TRBJ2-7; D is uncertain. The CDR3 is 14 amino acids. Trimming left V 3 bases short and J 2 bases short, with 11 bases between. The germline V gene encodes CDR1 MDHEN and CDR2 SYDVKM. The CDR3 nucleotides are TGTGCCAGCAGTTTTGACATCAGAACCTACGAGCAGTACTTC. This codes for CASSFDIRTYEQYF.

The chain links TRBV5-3 to TRBJ1-2; D call uncertain. TRBV5-3 counts as an open reading frame of uncertain function. This CDR3 is 15 amino acids long. The ends were cut back, 5 bases at V and 4 bases at J, with 18 bases in the middle. CDR3 sequence (DNA): TGTGCCAGAAGTCCCCGACCGCGCGTCGGCTATGGCTACACCTTC. Translation gives CARSPRPRVGYGYTF.

Note on this clone: Other DNA sequences of this sample code for an identical CDR3. The chain uses TRBV19 and TRBJ2-1; D may be TRBD2 (6 bases). The CDR3 loop spans 13 amino acids. The germline V gene encodes CDR1 LNHDA and CDR2 SQIVND (reference sequence). V gave up 3 bases and J gave up 4 bases, with 7 bases separating them. The CDR3 region is CASSMGLYNEQFF. The CDR3 bases are TGTGCCAGTAGTATGGGACTTTACAATGAGCAGTTCTTC.

This clone has more than one count but fewer than ten. The chain has TRBV5-4 and TRBJ1-4; possible D gene TRBD1, 6 bases. Germline lookup yields CDR1 SGHNT and CDR2 YYREEE (reference sequence). V dropped 3 bases and J dropped 5 bases, with 11 bases sitting between them. The CDR3 contains 14 residues. DNA for the CDR3: TGTGCCAGCAGCTCAGGACAGCAAAATGAAAAACTGTTTTTT. Translated, it gives CASSSGQQNEKLFF. Filled out from reference TRBV5-4 and TRBJ1-4, the complete variable domain reads ETGVTQSPTHLIKTRGQQVTLRCSSQSGHNTVSWYQQALGQGPQFIFQYYREEENGRGNFPPRFSGLQFPNYSSELNVNALELDDSALYLCASSSGQQNEKLFFGSGTQLSVL.

The J gene is TRBJ1-5, the V gene TRBV5-6; unclear D gene. V dropped 0 bases and J dropped 5 bases, with 6 bases sitting between them. Germline loops: CDR1 SGHDT, CDR2 YYEEEE. The CDR3 spans 13 residues. CDR3: CASSLGEHQPQHF. In DNA form, the CDR3 reads TGTGCCAGCAGCTTGGGGGAGCATCAGCCCCAGCATTTT.

The chain uses TRBV7-3 and TRBJ2-1; 10 bases are a match to TRBD2. The CDR3 runs to 17 residues. Germline V gene data show CDR1 as SGHTA and CDR2 as FQGTGA. V lost 4 bases, J lost 6 bases, and 12 bases stayed unmatched. The CDR3 bases are TGTGCCAGCAGCTCCCCTACAGCGGGAGGGCCCGTCAATGAGCAGTTCTTC. Translating gives CASSSPTAGGPVNEQFF.

The rearrangement joins TRBV13 to TRBJ1-5, with a tentative D call TRBD1 (6 bases). Per germline, CDR1 PRHDT and CDR2 FYEKMQ (reference sequence). V was clipped by 3 bases and J by 4 bases, with 7 bases between them. This CDR3 comprises 13 residues. In nucleotides, the CDR3 is TGTGCCAGCAGCTTCCAGGGGAATCAGCCCCAGCATTTT. Translation gives CASSFQGNQPQHF.

V usage is TRBV5-3 and J usage is TRBJ2-6; weak D call: TRBD1 (5 bases). TRBV5-3 is assigned to the ORF class and has an uncertain function. The CDR3 is made up of 20 amino acids. Trimming pared 0 bases from V and 0 bases from J, leaving 19 bases between. Written as DNA, the CDR3 is TGTGCCAGAAGCTTGGAGGTCGGTAGGGGTGGGCCCTCTGGGGCCAACGTCCTGACTTTC. Protein product: CARSLEVGRGGPSGANVLTF.

The chain uses TRBV5-1 and TRBJ2-1; D tentatively reads TRBD1 or TRBD2 (5 bases each). Trimming shortened V by 4 bases and J by 8 bases, and 25 bases separated the two germline ends. Looked up from germline, CDR1 is SGHRS and CDR2 is YFSETQ. This CDR3 comprises 17 residues. The DNA for the CDR3 is TGCGCCAGCAGCCTGGGACCGGAGCGAGGACGGTATTATGAGCAGTTCTTC. Protein product: CASSLGPERGRYYEQFF.

The chain recombines TRBV7-2 with TRBJ2-7; TRBD2 aligns across 10 bases. V trimming: 5 bases; J trimming: 0 bases; junction bases outside the gene matches: 7. The CDR3 has 16 amino acids. Germline assignment: CDR1 SGHTA and CDR2 FQGNSA. The CDR3 DNA reads TGTGCCAGCAGCCTTAGCGGGAGGACCCACTCCTACGAGCAGTACTTC. Its protein is CASSLSGRTHSYEQYF.

The chain links TRBV27 to TRBJ1-1; 8 bases map to TRBD1. Germline values: CDR1 MNHEY, CDR2 SMNVEV (reference sequence). The V gene end was trimmed by 5 bases and the J gene end by 4 bases; junction bases not matched to a gene: 9. This CDR3 spans 15 amino acids. The CDR3 sequence is CASSPGRTGFTEAFF. CDR3 bases: TGTGCCAGCAGTCCAGGCCGGACAGGGTTCACTGAAGCTTTCTTT.

The V and J genes are TRBV19 and TRBJ2-2, with D maybe TRBD1 (6 bases). With 4 bases removed from V and 5 bases from J, the gap between germline ends came to 20 bases. The CDR3 loop spans 17 amino acids. Germline V gives CDR1 LNHDA, CDR2 SQIVND (reference sequence). The CDR3 bases are TGTGCCAGTAGTAGCAAGTACGGGACAAGTAGAACCGGGGAGCTGTTTTTT. Translating it yields CASSSKYGTSRTGELFF.

The chain uses TRBV10-1 and TRBJ1-1; D is possibly TRBD1 (5 bases). The V gene lost 3 bases and the J gene lost 0 bases, with 11 bases spanning the gap. The germline gives CDR1 WNHNN, CDR2 SYGVQD (reference sequence). This CDR3 region has 15 residues. CDR3 region: CASSDFDRMNTEAFF. CDR3 nucleotides: TGCGCCAGCAGTGATTTCGACAGAATGAACACTGAAGCTTTCTTT.